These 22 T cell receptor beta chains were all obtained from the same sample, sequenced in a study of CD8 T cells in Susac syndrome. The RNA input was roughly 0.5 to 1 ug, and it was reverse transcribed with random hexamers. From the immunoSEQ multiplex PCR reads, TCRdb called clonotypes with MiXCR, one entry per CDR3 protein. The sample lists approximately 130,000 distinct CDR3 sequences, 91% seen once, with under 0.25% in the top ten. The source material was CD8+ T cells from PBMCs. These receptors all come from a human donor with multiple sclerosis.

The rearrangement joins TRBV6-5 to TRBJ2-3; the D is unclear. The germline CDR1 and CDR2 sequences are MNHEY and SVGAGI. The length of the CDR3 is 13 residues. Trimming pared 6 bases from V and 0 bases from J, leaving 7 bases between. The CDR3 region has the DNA TGTGCCAGCAGCACTGGGAGCACAGATACGCAGTATTTT. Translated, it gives CASSTGSTDTQYF.

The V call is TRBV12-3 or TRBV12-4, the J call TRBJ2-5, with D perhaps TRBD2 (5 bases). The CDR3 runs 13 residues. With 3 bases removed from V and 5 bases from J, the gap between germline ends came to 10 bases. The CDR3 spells CASSFRGRETQYF. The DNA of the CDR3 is TGTGCCAGCAGTTTTCGAGGGCGGGAGACCCAGTACTTC.

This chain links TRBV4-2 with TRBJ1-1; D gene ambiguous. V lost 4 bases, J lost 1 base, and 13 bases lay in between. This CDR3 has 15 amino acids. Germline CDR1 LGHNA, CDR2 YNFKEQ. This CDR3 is CASSRADMGNTEAFF. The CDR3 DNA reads TGTGCCAGCAGCCGAGCCGACATGGGGAACACTGAAGCTTTCTTT.

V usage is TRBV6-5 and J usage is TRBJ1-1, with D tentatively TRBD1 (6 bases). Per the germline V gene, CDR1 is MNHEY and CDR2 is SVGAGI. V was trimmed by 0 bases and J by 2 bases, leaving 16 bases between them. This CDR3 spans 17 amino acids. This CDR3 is CASSYSGPDSLNTEAFF. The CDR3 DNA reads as TGTGCCAGCAGTTACTCGGGTCCGGACAGCTTAAACACTGAAGCTTTCTTT.

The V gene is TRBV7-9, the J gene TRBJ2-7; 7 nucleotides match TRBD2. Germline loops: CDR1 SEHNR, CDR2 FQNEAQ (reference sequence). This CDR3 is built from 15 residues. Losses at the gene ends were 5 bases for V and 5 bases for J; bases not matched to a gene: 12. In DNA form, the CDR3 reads TGTGCCAGCAGCACCGGGGGGTCCTTTATCCACGAGCAGTACTTC. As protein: CASSTGGSFIHEQYF.

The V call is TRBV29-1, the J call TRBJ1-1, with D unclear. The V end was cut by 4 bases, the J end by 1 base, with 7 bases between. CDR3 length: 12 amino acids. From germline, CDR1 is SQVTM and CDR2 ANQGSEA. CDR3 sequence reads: CSVVLANTEAFF. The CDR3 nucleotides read TGCAGCGTTGTTTTGGCGAACACTGAAGCTTTCTTT. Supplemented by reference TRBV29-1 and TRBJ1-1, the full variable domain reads SAVISQKPSRDICQRGTSLTIQCQVDSQVTMMFWYRQQPGQSLTLIATANQGSEATYESGFVIDKFPISRPNLTFSTLTVSNMSPEDSSIYLCSVVLANTEAFFGQGTRLTVV.

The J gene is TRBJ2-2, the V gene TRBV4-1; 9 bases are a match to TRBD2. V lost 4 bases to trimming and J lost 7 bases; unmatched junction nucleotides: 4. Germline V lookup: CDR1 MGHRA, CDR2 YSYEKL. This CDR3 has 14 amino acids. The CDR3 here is CASSLRLADGELFF. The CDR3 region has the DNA TGCGCCAGCAGCCTACGACTAGCGGACGGGGAGCTGTTTTTT.

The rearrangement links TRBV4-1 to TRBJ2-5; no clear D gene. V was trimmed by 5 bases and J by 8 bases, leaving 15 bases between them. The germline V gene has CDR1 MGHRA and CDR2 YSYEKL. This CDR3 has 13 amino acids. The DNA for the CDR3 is TGCGCCAGCAGCTCTACGCCCGTTTTCACCCAGTACTTC. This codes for CASSSTPVFTQYF.

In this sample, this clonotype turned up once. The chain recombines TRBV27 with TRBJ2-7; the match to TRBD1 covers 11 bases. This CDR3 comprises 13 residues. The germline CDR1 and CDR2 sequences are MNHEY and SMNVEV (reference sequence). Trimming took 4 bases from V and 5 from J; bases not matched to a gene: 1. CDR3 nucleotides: TGTGCCAGCAGTTGGGACAGGGGGAACGAGCAGTACTTC. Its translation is CASSWDRGNEQYF.

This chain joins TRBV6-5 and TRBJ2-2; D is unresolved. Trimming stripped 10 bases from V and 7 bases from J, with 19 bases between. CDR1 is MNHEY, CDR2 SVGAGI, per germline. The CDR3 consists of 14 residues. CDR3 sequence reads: CAIGGEGFIGELFF. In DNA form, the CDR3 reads TGTGCCATCGGTGGGGAAGGGTTCATCGGGGAGCTGTTTTTT.

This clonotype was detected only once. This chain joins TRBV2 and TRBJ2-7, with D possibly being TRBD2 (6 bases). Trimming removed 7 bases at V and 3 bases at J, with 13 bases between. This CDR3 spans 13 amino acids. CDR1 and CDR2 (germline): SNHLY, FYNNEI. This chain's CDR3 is CASIGVAVYEQYF. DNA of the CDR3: TGTGCCAGCATTGGGGTAGCGGTCTACGAGCAGTACTTC. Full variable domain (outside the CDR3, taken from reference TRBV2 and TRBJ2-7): EPEVTQTPSHQVTQMGQEVILRCVPISNHLYFYWYRQILGQKVEFLVSFYNNEISEKSEIFDDQFSVERPDGSNFTLKIRSTKLEDSAMYFCASIGVAVYEQYFGPGTRLTVT.

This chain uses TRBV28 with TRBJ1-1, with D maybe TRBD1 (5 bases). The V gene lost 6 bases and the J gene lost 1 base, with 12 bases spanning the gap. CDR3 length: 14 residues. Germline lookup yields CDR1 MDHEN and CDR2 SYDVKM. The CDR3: CASSPSGGNTEAFF. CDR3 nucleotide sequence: TGTGCCAGCAGCCCATCTGGGGGGAACACTGAAGCTTTCTTT.

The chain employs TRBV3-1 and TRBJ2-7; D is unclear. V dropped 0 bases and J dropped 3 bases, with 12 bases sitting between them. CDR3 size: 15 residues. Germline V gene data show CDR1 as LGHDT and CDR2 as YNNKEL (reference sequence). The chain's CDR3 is CASSQEYRPLYEQYF. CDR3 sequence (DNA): TGTGCCAGCAGCCAAGAATACAGACCTCTCTACGAGCAGTACTTC.

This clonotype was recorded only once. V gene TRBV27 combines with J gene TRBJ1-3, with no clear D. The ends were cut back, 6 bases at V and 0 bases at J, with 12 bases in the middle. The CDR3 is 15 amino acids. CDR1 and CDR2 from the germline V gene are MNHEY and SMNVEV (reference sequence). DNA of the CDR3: TGTGCCAGCAGCCCAAATGGATACTCTGGAAACACCATATATTTT. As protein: CASSPNGYSGNTIYF.

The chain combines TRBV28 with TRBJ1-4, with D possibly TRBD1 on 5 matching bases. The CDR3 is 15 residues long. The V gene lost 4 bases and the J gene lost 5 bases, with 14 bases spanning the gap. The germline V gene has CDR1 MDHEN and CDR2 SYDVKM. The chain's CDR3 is CASSSRTRHNEKLFF. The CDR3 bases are TGTGCCAGCAGTTCAAGGACACGACACAATGAAAAACTGTTTTTT.

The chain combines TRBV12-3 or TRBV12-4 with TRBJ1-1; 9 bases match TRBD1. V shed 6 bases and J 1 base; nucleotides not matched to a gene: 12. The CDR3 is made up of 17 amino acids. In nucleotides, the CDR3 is TGTGCCAGCAGACATGGCCGGACAGGGGCTGCGAACACTGAAGCTTTCTTT. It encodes CASRHGRTGAANTEAFF.

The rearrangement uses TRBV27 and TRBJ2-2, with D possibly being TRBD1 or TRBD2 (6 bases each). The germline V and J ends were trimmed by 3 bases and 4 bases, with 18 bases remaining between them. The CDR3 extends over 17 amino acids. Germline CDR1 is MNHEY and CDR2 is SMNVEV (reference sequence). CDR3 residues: CASSLWSSGAVTGELFF. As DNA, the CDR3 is TGTGCCAGCAGTTTGTGGAGTTCGGGGGCGGTCACCGGGGAGCTGTTTTTT.

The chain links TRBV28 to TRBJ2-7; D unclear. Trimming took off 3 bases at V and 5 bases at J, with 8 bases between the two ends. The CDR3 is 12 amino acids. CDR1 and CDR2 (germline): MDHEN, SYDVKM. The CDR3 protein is CASSFTANEQYF. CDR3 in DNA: TGTGCCAGCAGTTTTACAGCCAACGAGCAGTACTTC.

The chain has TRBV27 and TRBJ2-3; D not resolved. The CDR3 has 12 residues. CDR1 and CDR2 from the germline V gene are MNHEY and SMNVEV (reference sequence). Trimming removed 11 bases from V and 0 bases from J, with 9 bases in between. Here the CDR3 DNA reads TGTGCCTGCGCAGCTAGCACAGATACGCAGTATTTT. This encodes CACAASTDTQYF.

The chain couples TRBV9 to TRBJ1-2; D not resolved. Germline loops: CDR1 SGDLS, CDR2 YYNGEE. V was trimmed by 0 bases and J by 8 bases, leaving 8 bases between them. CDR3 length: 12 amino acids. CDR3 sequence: CASSVGFVGYTF. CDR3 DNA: TGTGCCAGCAGCGTAGGTTTTGTCGGCTACACCTTC.

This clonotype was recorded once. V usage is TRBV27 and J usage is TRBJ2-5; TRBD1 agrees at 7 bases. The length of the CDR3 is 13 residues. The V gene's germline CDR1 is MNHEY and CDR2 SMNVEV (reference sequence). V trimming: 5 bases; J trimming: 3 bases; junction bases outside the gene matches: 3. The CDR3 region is CASSPGTEETQYF. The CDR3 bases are TGTGCCAGCAGTCCCGGGACAGAAGAGACCCAGTACTTC.

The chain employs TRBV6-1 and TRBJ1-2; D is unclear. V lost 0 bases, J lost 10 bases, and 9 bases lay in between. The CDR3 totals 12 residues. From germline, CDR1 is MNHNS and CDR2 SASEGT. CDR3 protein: CASSEARPLYTF. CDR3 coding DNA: TGTGCCAGCAGTGAAGCGCGTCCTCTCTACACCTTC.